The T cell receptor (beta chain) under discussion was sequenced for a study of PD-1 blockade in mismatch repair-deficient tumors. Repertoires were generated with immunoSEQ multiplex PCR, while TCRdb's copy carries only in-frame clones and drops some. The table includes approximately 38,000 clones, around 83% detected once. PCR or immunohistochemistry showed mismatch repair deficiency in every enrolled patient. TCRs were sequenced from a few patients responding to pembrolizumab. For this clone: Its matching antigen is unknown.

This CDR3 region has 17 residues. Between the trimmed V and J ends, which lost 6 bases and 8 bases, there was a span of 25 bases. Per germline, CDR1 LNHDA and CDR2 SQIVND (reference sequence). General observations from the study: Rapid post-treatment expansion, then contraction, generally preceding radiologic response, marked tumor-resident clones.

The receptor was derived from an adult with mismatch repair-deficient cancer. This rearrangement joins TRBV19 to TRBJ1-4, with a weak D call TRBD1 (5 bases). The sample consisted of peripheral blood, taken 75 to 85 weeks after starting pembrolizumab. CDR3 in DNA: TGTGCCAGTAGCCTGGTCCTCCAACAGGCCGAGGGGGAAAAACTGTTTTTT. Translating it yields CASSLVLQQAEGEKLFF.